This T cell receptor beta chain was sequenced for a study of regulatory T cells in long-lasting Graves disease. The CDR3 has 17 residues. The germline V gene encodes CDR1 SGHTA and CDR2 FQGNSA. The V gene lost 1 base and the J gene lost 5 bases, with 20 bases spanning the gap. Arm-PCR with iRepertoire HTBI primers amplified the CDR3 regions for these TCR beta libraries. TCRdb fed the multiplex PCR reads into MiXCR, producing one record per CDR3 protein. The sample holds some 300,000 distinct CDR3 sequences, 20% to 25% seen once. Regarding time point: persistent/refractory GD, antithyroid drugs over 5 years with positive TRAb. Isolated PBMC RNA provided the starting material for the TCR library.

This sample comprised peripheral blood mononuclear cells (PBMCs), obtained when the disease was refractory, from a patient treated with antithyroid drugs. J is TRBJ2-5 and V is TRBV7-2; the D gene is possibly TRBD2 (5 bases). This sequence originates from a female donor with Graves disease. The chain's CDR3 is CASSLVGGSPGMETQYF. CDR3 in DNA: TGTGCCAGCAGCTTAGTAGGCGGGTCCCCCGGGATGGAGACCCAGTACTTC.